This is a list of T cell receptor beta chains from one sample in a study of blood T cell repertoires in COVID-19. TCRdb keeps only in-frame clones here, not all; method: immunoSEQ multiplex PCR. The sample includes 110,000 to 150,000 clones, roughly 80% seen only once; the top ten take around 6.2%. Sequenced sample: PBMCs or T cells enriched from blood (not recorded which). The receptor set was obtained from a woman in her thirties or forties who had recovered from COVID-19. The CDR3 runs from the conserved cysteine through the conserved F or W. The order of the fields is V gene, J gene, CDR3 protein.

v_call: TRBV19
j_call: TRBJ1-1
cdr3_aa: CASSPGQGFTEAFF

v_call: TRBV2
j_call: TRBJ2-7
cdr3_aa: CASSRGLGYEQYF

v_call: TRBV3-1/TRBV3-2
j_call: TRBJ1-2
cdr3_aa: CASSGDRGGYTF

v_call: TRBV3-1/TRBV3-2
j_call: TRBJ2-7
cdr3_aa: CASSGAMGYEQYF

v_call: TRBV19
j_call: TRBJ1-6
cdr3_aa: CASSIYGSSYNSPLHF

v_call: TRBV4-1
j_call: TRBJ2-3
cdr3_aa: CASSPSLVLTDTQYF

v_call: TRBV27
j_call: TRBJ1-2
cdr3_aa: CASSLAGGSDGYTF

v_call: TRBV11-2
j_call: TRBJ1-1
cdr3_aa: CASSSQLGGAAEAFF

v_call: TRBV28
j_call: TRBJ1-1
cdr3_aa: CASSLRFGRQGVNTEAFF

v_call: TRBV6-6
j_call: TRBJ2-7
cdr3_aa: CASREGLYEQYF

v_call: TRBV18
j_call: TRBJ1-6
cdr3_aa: CASSSTGDNSPLHF

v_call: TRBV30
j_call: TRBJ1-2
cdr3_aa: CAWSVRTGGYTF

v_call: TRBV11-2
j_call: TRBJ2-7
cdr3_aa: CASSITGTSDEQYF

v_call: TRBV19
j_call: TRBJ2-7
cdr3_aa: CASSIGGGSYEQYF

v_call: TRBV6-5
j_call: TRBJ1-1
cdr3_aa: CASSSLLPNTEAFF

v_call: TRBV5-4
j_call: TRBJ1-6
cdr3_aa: CASSPDSFDSPLHF

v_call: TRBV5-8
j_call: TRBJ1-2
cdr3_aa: CASSLAAVGGFRYGYTF

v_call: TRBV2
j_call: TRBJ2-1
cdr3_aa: CASKGQVRHEQFF

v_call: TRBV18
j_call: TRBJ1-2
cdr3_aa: CASSSQSPSGAGGYGYTF

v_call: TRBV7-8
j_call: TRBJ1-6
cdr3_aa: CASSFDTGGRDNDHLSPLHF

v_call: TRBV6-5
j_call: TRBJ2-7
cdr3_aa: CASSTGVGQYF

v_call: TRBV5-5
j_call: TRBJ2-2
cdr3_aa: CASSQSGSRTGELFF

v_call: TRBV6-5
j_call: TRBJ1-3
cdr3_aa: CASSYDRALSGNTIYF

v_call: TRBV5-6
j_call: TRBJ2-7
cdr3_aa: CASKMIGESYEQYF

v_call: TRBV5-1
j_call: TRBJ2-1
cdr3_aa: CASSLGQGESNEQFF

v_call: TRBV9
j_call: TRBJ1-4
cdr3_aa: CASSAGNRADNEKLFF

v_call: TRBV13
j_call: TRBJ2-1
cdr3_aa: CASTSRLVDNEQFF

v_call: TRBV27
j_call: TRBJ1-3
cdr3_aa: CASRATGLGGNTIYF

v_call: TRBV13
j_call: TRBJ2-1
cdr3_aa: CASSPGLAGGEQFF

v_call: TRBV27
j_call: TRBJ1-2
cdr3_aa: CASSRDRGYGYTF

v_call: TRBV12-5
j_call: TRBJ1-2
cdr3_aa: CASGPKTGIKDGYTF

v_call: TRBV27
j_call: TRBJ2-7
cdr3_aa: CASGLTSGRAHEQYF

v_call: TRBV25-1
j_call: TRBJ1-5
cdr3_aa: CASRQTGNNQPQHF

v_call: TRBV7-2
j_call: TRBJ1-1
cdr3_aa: CASSLNAGGASAEAFF

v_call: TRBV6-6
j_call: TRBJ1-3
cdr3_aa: CASSYLAEGNTIYF

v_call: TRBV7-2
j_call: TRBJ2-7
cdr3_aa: CASSPRAGIGVYEQYF

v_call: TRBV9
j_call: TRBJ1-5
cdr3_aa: CASSESAGTDNQPQHF

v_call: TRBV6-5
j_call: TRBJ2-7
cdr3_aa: CASTSGQGGYEQYF

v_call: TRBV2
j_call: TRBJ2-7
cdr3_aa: CASSPTGTGKYEQYF

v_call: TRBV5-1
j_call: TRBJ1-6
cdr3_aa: CASSTNYNSPLHF

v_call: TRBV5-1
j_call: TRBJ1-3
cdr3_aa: CASSLQTGPGGNTIYF

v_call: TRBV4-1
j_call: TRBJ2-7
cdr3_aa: CASSHITSGGAYEQYF

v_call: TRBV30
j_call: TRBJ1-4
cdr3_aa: CAWSTVRNEKLFF

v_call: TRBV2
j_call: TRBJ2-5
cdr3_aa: CASSNRGQGAGTQYF

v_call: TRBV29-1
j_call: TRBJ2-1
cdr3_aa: CSVDRGREAVNEQFF

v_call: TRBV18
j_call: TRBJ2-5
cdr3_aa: CASSGQSGETQYF

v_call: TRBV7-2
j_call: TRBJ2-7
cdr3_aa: CASSLAPRGEQYF

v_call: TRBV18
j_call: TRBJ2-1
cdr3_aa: CASSPIGQTRNSHNEQFF

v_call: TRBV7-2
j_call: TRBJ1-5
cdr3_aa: CASRPHGGSNQPQHF

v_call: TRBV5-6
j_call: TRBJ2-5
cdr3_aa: CASSWGSGRQYF

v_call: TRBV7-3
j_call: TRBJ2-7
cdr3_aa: CASSLTSGTSYEQYF

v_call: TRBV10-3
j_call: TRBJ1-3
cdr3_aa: CATGQTSSGNTIYF

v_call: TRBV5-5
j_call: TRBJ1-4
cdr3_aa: CASSVDRGREKLFF

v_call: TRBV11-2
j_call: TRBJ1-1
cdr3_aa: CASSLGNRKGQGDAEAFF

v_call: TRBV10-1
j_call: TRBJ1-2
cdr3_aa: CASSEGQEPAYGYTF

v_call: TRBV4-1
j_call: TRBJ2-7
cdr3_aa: CASSQGPVTGATYEQYF

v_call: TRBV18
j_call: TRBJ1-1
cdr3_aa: CASSSTTNTEAFF

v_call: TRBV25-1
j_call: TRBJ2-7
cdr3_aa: CASSRDRVHEQYF

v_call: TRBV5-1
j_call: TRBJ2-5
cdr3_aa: CASSLAAGEETQYF